The rows below give T cell receptor beta chains drawn from one sample of a study of vaccination and CD4 T cells after COVID-19. Antigens of these TCRs are unknown. TCRdb reprocessed the PCR reads with MiXCR, giving one entry per CDR3 protein. This sample yields roughly 14,000 distinct CDR3 sequences, of which roughly 58% are seen a single time; roughly 12% belongs to the top ten. The sequenced sample was CD4+ T cells from blood, cultured in vitro. These receptors came from a human donor who had recovered from COVID-19. The CDR3 runs from the conserved cysteine through the conserved F or W. Each record gives: V gene, clone size, CDR3 length, D gene, J gene, CDR3 DNA, CDR3 protein. A D gene is named only where the DNA matches it firmly. A row's size may be missing; if present it is once, few, many or a size class.

>TRBV6-1|medium-sized|15|NA|TRBJ2-3
TGTGCCAGCAGTGTAGGACGGGCGACCACAGATACGCAGTATTTT
CASSVGRATTDTQYF
>TRBV9|NA|18|NA|TRBJ2-1
TGTGCCAGCAGCACACGGACCCACGCCGCTTTACCCTACAATGAGCAGTTCTTC
CASSTRTHAALPYNEQFF
>TRBV7-9|NA|13|NA|TRBJ1-4
TGTGCCAGCAGCTTCCGGGGGGATGAAAAACTGTTTTTT
CASSFRGDEKLFF
>TRBV10-3|few|14|TRBD1|TRBJ1-1
TGTGCCATCACCGGACAGGGGTCAGGCACTGAAGCTTTCTTT
CAITGQGSGTEAFF
>TRBV6-1|NA|13|NA|TRBJ1-3
TGTGCCACTTCCAGGGGTTTCGGAAACACCATATATTTT
CATSRGFGNTIYF
>TRBV7-2|few|17|TRBD1|TRBJ1-2
TGTGCCAGCAGCTTAGATGGGCGGCAGGGGGACGACTATGGCTACACCTTC
CASSLDGRQGDDYGYTF
>TRBV7-8|few|13|NA|TRBJ1-2
TGTGCCAGCAGCATGACATTTGGCTATGGCTACACCTTC
CASSMTFGYGYTF
>TRBV6-2/TRBV6-3|NA|14|NA|TRBJ2-2
TGTGCCAGCAGCCAAAGCCAGATCACCGGGGAGCTGTTTTTT
CASSQSQITGELFF
>TRBV6-1|NA|12|NA|TRBJ1-1
TGTGCCAGCAGTGAATATGACACTGAAGCTTTCTTT
CASSEYDTEAFF
>TRBV3-1|NA|18|TRBD1|TRBJ2-5
TGTGCCAGCAGCCAAGAATACGGGACAGGGGGCAGGCAAGAGACCCAGTACTTC
CASSQEYGTGGRQETQYF
>TRBV5-8|NA|16|NA|TRBJ1-5
TGTGCCAGCAGCTTGTTTGTGACTTATAGCAATCAGCCCCAGCATTTT
CASSLFVTYSNQPQHF